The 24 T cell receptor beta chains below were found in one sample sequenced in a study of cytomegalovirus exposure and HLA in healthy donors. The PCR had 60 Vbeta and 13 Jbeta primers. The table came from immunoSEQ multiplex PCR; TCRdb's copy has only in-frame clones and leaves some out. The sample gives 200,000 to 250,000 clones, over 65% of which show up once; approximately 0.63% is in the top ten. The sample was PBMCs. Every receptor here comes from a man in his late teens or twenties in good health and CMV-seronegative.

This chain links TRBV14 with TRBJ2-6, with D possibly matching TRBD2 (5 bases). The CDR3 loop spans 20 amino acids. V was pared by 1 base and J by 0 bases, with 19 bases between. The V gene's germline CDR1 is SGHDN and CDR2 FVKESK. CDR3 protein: CASSQAPRALILSGANVLTF. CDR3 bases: TGTGCCAGCAGCCAAGCACCGCGGGCACTTATCCTCTCTGGGGCCAACGTCCTGACTTTC.

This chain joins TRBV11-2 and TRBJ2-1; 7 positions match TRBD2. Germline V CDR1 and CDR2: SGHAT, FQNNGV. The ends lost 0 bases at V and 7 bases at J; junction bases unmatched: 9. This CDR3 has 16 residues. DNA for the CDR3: TGTGCCAGCAGCTTAGATCTGAGCGGGACTGGTAATGAGCAGTTCTTC. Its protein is CASSLDLSGTGNEQFF.

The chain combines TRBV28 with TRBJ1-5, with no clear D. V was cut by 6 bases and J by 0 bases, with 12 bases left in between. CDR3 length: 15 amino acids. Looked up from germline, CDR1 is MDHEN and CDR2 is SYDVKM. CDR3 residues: CASRTTDYSNQPQHF. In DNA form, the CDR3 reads TGTGCCAGCAGGACGACTGACTATAGCAATCAGCCCCAGCATTTT.

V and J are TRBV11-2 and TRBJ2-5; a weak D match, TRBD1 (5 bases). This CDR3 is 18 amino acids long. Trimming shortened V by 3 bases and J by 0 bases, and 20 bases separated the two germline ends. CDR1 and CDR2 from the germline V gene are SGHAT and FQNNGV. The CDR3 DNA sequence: TGTGCCAGCAGCTTGGCCCTCCCCTCAGGGATTTACCAAGAGACCCAGTACTTC. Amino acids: CASSLALPSGIYQETQYF.

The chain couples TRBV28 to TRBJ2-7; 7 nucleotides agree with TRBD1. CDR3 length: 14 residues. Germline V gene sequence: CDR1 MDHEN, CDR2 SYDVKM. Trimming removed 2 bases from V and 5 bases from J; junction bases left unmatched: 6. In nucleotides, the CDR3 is TGTGCCAGCAGTTTAGACAGGGCCAAAGACGAGCAGTACTTC. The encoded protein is CASSLDRAKDEQYF.

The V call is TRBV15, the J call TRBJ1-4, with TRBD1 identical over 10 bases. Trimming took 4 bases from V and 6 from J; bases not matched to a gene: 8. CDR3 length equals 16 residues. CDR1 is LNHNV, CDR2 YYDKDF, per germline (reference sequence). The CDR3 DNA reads TGTGCCACCAGCACCCGAGCCGGGACAGGGGATGAAAAACTGTTTTTT. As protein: CATSTRAGTGDEKLFF.

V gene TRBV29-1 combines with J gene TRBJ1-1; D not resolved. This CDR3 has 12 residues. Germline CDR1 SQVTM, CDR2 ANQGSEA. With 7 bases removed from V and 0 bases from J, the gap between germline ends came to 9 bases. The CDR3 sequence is CSDRHVNTEAFF. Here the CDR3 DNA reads TGCAGCGACCGACACGTGAACACTGAAGCTTTCTTT. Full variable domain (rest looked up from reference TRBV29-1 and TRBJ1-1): SAVISQKPSRDICQRGTSLTIQCQVDSQVTMMFWYRQQPGQSLTLIATANQGSEATYESGFVIDKFPISRPNLTFSTLTVSNMSPEDSSIYLCSDRHVNTEAFFGQGTRLTVV.

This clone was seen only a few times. CDR3 bases: TGCAGCGTTGCCAGTCAGGGGGGATATAACATTCAGTACTTC. Amino acids: CSVASQGGYNIQYF. The chain links TRBV29-1 to TRBJ2-4; D is possibly TRBD1 (7 bases). V lost 4 bases and J lost 7, with 17 bases in between. The CDR3 is 14 residues long. Germline V gene sequence: CDR1 SQVTM, CDR2 ANQGSEA.

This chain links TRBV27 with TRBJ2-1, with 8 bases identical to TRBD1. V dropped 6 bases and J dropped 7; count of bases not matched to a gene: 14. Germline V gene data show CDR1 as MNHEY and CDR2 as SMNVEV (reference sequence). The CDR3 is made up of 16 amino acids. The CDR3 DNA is TGTGCCAGCAGGTGGACAGGGCGTTTATTCCTGAATGAGCAGTTCTTC. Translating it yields CASRWTGRLFLNEQFF.

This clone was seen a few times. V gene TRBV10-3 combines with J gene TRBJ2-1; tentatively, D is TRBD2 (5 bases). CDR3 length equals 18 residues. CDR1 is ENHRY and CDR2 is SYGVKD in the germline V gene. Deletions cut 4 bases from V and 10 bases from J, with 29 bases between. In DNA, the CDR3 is TGTGCCATCAGTGGGTCTAACTTGGAGCGGACCTCACTGAGGGAGCAGTTCTTC. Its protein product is CAISGSNLERTSLREQFF.

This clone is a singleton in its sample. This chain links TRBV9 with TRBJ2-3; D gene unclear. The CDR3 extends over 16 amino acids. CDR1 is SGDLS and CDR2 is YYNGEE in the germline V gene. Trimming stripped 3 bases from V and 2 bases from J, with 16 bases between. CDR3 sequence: CASSGGPPAPTDTQYF. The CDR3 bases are TGTGCCAGCAGCGGAGGCCCCCCCGCCCCCACAGATACGCAGTATTTT. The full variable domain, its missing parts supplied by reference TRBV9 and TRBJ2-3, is DSGVTQTPKHLITATGQRVTLRCSPRSGDLSVYWYQQSLDQGLQFLIQYYNGEERAKGNILERFSAQQFPDLHSELNLSSLELGDSALYFCASSGGPPAPTDTQYFGPGTRLTVL.

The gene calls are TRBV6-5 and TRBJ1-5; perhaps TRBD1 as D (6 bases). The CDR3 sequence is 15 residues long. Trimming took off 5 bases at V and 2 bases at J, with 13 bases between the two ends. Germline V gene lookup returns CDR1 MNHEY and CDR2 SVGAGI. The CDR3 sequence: CASSTRGGGNQPQHF. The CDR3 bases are TGTGCCAGCAGTACCCGGGGGGGCGGCAATCAGCCCCAGCATTTT.

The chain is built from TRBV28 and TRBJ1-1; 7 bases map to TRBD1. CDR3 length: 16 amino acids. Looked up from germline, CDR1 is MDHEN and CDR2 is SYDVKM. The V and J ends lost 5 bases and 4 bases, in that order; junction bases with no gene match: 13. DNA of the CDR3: TGTGCCAGCAGTCCGGCGGGAGGGGGCTGGGGCACTGAAGCTTTCTTT. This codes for CASSPAGGGWGTEAFF.

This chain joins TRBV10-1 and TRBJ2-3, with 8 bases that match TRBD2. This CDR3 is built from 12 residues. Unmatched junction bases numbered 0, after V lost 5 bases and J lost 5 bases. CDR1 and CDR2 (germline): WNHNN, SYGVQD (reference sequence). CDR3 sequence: CASSRGGDTQYF. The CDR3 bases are TGCGCCAGCAGTCGGGGGGGAGATACGCAGTATTTT.

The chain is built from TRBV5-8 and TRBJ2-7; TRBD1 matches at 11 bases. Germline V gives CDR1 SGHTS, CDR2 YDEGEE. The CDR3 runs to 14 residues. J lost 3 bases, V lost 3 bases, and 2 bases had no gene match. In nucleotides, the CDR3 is TGTGCCAGCAGCTCCGGGACAGGGGGCTACGAGCAGTACTTC. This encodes CASSSGTGGYEQYF.

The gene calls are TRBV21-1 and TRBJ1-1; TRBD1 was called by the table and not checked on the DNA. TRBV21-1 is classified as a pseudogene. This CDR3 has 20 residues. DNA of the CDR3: TGTGCCAGCAGCAAAGAGTCGAAGGTCGGGTGGCAGGGGATGAACACTGAAGCTTTCTTT. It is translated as CASSKESKVGWQGMNTEAFF.

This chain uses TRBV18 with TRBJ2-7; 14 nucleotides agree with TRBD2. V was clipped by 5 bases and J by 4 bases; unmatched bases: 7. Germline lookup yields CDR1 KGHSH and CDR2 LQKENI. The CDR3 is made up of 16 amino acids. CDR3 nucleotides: TGTGCCAGCTCAACGTCCGGGACTAGCGGGAGTTACGAGCAGTACTTC. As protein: CASSTSGTSGSYEQYF.

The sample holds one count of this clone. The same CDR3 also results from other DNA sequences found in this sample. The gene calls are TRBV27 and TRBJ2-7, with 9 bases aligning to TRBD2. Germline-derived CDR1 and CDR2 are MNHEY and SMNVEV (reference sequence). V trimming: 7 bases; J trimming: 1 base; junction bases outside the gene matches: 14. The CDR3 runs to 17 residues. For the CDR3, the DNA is TGTGCCAGCACCCAGAGGCTAGCGGGATTTGGATCCTACGAGCAGTACTTC. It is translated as CASTQRLAGFGSYEQYF.

CDR3 nucleotide sequence: TGTGCCAGCAGCCCGGACAGGGTGACAGATACGCAGTATTTT. It is translated as CASSPDRVTDTQYF. The chain couples TRBV2 to TRBJ2-3; 8 bases are a match to TRBD1. With V trimmed by 6 bases and J by 3 bases, 5 bases remained unmatched. The germline V gene encodes CDR1 SNHLY and CDR2 FYNNEI. The CDR3 is 14 residues long.

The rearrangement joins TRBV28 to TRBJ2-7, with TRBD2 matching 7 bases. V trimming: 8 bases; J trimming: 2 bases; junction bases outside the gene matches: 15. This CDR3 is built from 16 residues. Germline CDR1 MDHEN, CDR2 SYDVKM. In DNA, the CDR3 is TGTGCCAGCGTCTCCTCACTGGGGGGAGGGGCCTACGAGCAGTACTTC. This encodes CASVSSLGGGAYEQYF.

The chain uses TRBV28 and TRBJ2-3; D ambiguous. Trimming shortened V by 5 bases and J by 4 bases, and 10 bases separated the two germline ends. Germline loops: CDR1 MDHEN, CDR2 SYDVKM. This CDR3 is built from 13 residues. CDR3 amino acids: CASSTRSPDTQYF. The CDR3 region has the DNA TGTGCCAGCAGTACCCGGAGCCCAGATACGCAGTATTTT.

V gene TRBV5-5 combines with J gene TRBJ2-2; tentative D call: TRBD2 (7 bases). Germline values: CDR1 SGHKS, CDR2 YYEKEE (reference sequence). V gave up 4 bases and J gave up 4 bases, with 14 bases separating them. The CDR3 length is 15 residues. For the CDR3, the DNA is TGTGCCAGCAGCCCGGGGGGCTCGAGCACCGGGGAGCTGTTTTTT. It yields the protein CASSPGGSSTGELFF.

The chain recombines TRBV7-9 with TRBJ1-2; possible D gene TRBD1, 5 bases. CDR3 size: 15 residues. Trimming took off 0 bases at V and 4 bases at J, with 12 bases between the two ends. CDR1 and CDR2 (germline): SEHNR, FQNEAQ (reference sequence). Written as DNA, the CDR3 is TGTGCCAGCAGCTTAGCGCGGCAGGGTGGCTATGGCTACACCTTC. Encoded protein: CASSLARQGGYGYTF. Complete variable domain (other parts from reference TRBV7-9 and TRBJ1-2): DTGVSQNPRHKITKRGQNVTFRCDPISEHNRLYWYRQTLGQGPEFLTYFQNEAQLEKSRLLSDRFSAERPKGSFSTLEIQRTEQGDSAMYLCASSLARQGGYGYTFGSGTRLTVV.

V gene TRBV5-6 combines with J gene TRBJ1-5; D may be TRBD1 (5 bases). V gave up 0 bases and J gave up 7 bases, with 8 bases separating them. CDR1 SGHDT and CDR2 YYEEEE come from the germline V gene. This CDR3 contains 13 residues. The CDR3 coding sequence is TGTGCCAGCAGCTTGGCGGGGGGGCAGCCCCAGCATTTT. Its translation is CASSLAGGQPQHF.